These 24 T cell receptor beta chains were sequenced from one sample in a study of identical twins. TCRdb fed the 5' RACE reads into MiXCR, producing one record per CDR3 protein. The sample includes roughly 690,000 distinct CDR3 sequences, over 20% of them seen just once. These data also formed part of another study, on T cells expressing NK-cell markers.

The sequencing sample was made of PBMCs. The source is a woman under 30 in good health.

This chain joins TRBV11-2 and TRBJ1-1, with D unclear. The CDR3 length is 15 residues. V was clipped by 5 bases and J by 4 bases, with 17 bases between them. Germline loops: CDR1 SGHAT, CDR2 FQNNGV. For the CDR3, the DNA is TGTGCCAGCAGCCGAGCCCGAGTTCGCGTCACTGAAGCTTTCTTT. Translated: CASSRARVRVTEAFF.

The chain joins TRBV29-1 to TRBJ1-1; a possible D gene is TRBD1 (6 bases). Trimming shortened V by 5 bases and J by 5 bases, and 30 bases separated the two germline ends. Germline V gene lookup returns CDR1 SQVTM and CDR2 ANQGSEA. The CDR3 extends over 18 amino acids. CDR3 amino acids: CSVMRSGPGEGEWTEAFF. CDR3 nucleotides: TGCAGCGTTATGAGATCGGGTCCAGGGGAAGGGGAATGGACTGAAGCTTTCTTT.

The chain carries TRBV20-1 and TRBJ2-1; 9 positions agree with TRBD2. V lost 1 base and J lost 3; bases outside the gene matches: 7. Germline V gene data show CDR1 as DFQATT and CDR2 as SNEGSKA (reference sequence). This CDR3 is 16 amino acids long. The CDR3 loop is CSARGGGGAFYNEQFF. The CDR3 coding sequence is TGCAGTGCTAGAGGCGGCGGGGGGGCCTTCTACAATGAGCAGTTCTTC.

This chain connects TRBV15 to TRBJ2-5; maybe TRBD1 (6 bases). The CDR3 loop spans 14 amino acids. CDR1 LNHNV and CDR2 YYDKDF come from the germline V gene (reference sequence). Between the trimmed V and J ends, which lost 2 bases and 4 bases, there was a span of 11 bases. The CDR3 sequence is CATSRSLQGETQYF. For the CDR3, the DNA is TGTGCCACCAGCAGATCCTTACAGGGAGAGACCCAGTACTTC.

This chain links TRBV3-1 with TRBJ2-7, with 7 positions matching TRBD1. CDR3 length equals 13 residues. In germline, CDR1 is LGHDT, CDR2 YNNKEL (reference sequence). With V trimmed by 6 bases and J by 2 bases, 4 bases remained unmatched. The CDR3 is CASRATGTYEQYF. CDR3 sequence (DNA): TGTGCCAGCAGGGCGACAGGGACCTACGAGCAGTACTTC.

This chain joins TRBV18 and TRBJ2-5; unclear D gene. CDR1 KGHSH and CDR2 LQKENI come from the germline V gene. Trimming left V 0 bases short and J 4 bases short, with 9 bases between. The CDR3 covers 14 residues. This CDR3 is CASSPPNSRETQYF. CDR3 nucleotide sequence: TGTGCCAGCTCACCACCGAACTCTAGAGAGACCCAGTACTTC.

The chain employs TRBV25-1 and TRBJ2-5; D remains unclear. Germline V CDR1 and CDR2: MGHDK, SYGVNS. The CDR3 spans 14 residues. V lost 4 bases to trimming and J lost 5 bases, with 14 bases between them. CDR3 residues: CASSGLVVPETQYF. In nucleotides, the CDR3 is TGTGCCAGCAGTGGTTTGGTGGTTCCTGAGACCCAGTACTTC.

This clonotype came up a few times. The chain couples TRBV6-2 or TRBV6-3 to TRBJ2-1; D not resolved. The CDR3 has 12 residues. The V end lost 2 bases, the J end lost 6 bases, and 5 bases lay between the germline ends. Germline V gene lookup returns CDR1 MNHEY and CDR2 SVGEGT. The chain's CDR3 is CASSYPPNEQFF. Written as DNA, the CDR3 is TGTGCCAGCAGTTACCCCCCCAATGAGCAGTTCTTC.

The chain links TRBV4-1 to TRBJ2-1; 8 bases map to TRBD2. Trimming at V came to 0 bases and at J to 0 bases, leaving 4 bases not matched to a gene. Looked up from germline, CDR1 is MGHRA and CDR2 is YSYEKL. The CDR3 extends over 17 amino acids. Here the CDR3 DNA reads TGCGCCAGCAGCCAAGATCCCGGGAGGGCCTCCTACAATGAGCAGTTCTTC. Translation gives CASSQDPGRASYNEQFF.

This clonotype was counted between two and nine times. The chain combines TRBV9 with TRBJ1-2; 10 bases match TRBD1. J gave up 8 bases and V 0 bases, and 4 bases lay outside the gene matches. Germline V gene lookup returns CDR1 SGDLS and CDR2 YYNGEE. This CDR3 comprises 14 residues. The CDR3 loop is CASSVGGTGVGYTF. CDR3 DNA sequence: TGTGCCAGCAGCGTAGGCGGGACAGGGGTCGGCTACACCTTC. Using reference TRBV9 and TRBJ1-2 for the parts outside the CDR3, the full variable domain is DSGVTQTPKHLITATGQRVTLRCSPRSGDLSVYWYQQSLDQGLQFLIQYYNGEERAKGNILERFSAQQFPDLHSELNLSSLELGDSALYFCASSVGGTGVGYTFGSGTRLTVV.

The chain recombines TRBV11-1 with TRBJ2-3; 9 bases map to TRBD2. The CDR3 covers 19 residues. With V trimmed by 1 base and J by 2 bases, 13 bases remained unmatched. The germline V gene encodes CDR1 SGHAT and CDR2 FQDESV (reference sequence). The CDR3 protein is CASSLVYVISGGTTDTQYF. In DNA form, the CDR3 reads TGTGCCAGCAGCTTAGTCTATGTAATCAGCGGGGGGACCACAGATACGCAGTATTTT.

This clonotype was seen more than once but under ten times. The chain recombines TRBV12-5 with TRBJ2-7, with 10 positions matching TRBD1. The CDR3 covers 15 residues. V lost 5 bases and J lost 1; bases outside the gene matches: 5. The germline V gene encodes CDR1 LGHNT and CDR2 FRNRAP. The CDR3: CASGGGQGISYEQYF. In DNA, the CDR3 is TGTGCTAGTGGTGGGGGACAGGGGATTTCCTACGAGCAGTACTTC.

The CDR3 spells CASSLVQGKTGANVLTF. CDR3 nucleotide sequence: TGTGCCAGCAGCTTAGTACAGGGCAAGACTGGGGCCAACGTCCTGACTTTC. J is TRBJ2-6 and V is TRBV7-9; a possible D gene is TRBD1 (6 bases). Germline assignment: CDR1 SEHNR and CDR2 FQNEAQ (reference sequence). V dropped 1 base and J dropped 2 bases, with 12 bases sitting between them. The CDR3 loop spans 17 amino acids.

This clonotype was seen more than once but under ten times. V gene TRBV6-5 combines with J gene TRBJ1-3; 7 nucleotides line up with TRBD1. There are 15 residues in the CDR3. J lost 3 bases, V lost 2 bases, and 4 bases had no gene match. Germline CDR1 is MNHEY and CDR2 is SVGAGI. CDR3 residues: CASSYAGGGGNTIYF. For the CDR3, the DNA is TGTGCCAGCAGTTACGCAGGGGGAGGTGGAAACACCATATATTTT.

The chain links TRBV20-1 to TRBJ2-1, with a possible D match to TRBD1 (6 bases). The CDR3 spans 17 residues. V dropped 1 base and J dropped 2 bases, with 18 bases sitting between them. CDR1 is DFQATT, CDR2 SNEGSKA, per germline (reference sequence). In DNA, the CDR3 is TGCAGTGCTAGAGTCCCCAAACAGGGATACCCCTACAATGAGCAGTTCTTC. As protein: CSARVPKQGYPYNEQFF.

The rearrangement links TRBV3-1 to TRBJ2-7, with a possible D match to TRBD1 (6 bases). CDR1 is LGHDT and CDR2 is YNNKEL in the germline V gene (reference sequence). The CDR3 loop spans 14 amino acids. The V and J ends lost 5 bases and 1 base respectively, with 12 bases between them. DNA of the CDR3: TGTGCCAGCAGCGACCGGGACAAGTCCTACGAGCAGTACTTC. It is translated as CASSDRDKSYEQYF.

This chain connects TRBV20-1 to TRBJ2-1; D not certain. The germline V and J ends were trimmed by 2 bases and 0 bases, with 5 bases remaining between them. The germline V gene encodes CDR1 DFQATT and CDR2 SNEGSKA (reference sequence). There are 13 residues in the CDR3. In DNA, the CDR3 is TGCAGTGCTAGAACCCACTCCTACAATGAGCAGTTCTTC. This codes for CSARTHSYNEQFF.

Turning to this clonotype: At one end the junction does not follow the germline gene, possibly because of a read error. The chain joins TRBV10-3 to TRBJ2-3, with D maybe TRBD1 (6 bases). The CDR3 contains 15 residues. CDR1 ENHRY and CDR2 SYGVKD come from the germline V gene. CDR3 DNA: TGTGCCGTCAGGGGCCTCTGGGGTAGCACAGATACGCAGTATTTT. Translating it yields CAVRGLWGSTDTQYF.

This clonotype was counted between two and nine times. The chain couples TRBV5-1 to TRBJ2-1; 11 nucleotides agree with TRBD2. CDR1 is SGHRS and CDR2 is YFSETQ in the germline V gene. Trimming cost V 3 bases and J 7 bases; bases outside gene matches: 6. CDR3 size: 15 residues. The CDR3 DNA is TGCGCCAGCAGCTGGGTGACTAGCGGGAAAAATGAGCAGTTCTTC. It codes for CASSWVTSGKNEQFF.

The J gene is TRBJ2-5, the V gene TRBV20-1; 11 nucleotides match TRBD2. V trimming: 0 bases; J trimming: 5 bases; junction bases outside the gene matches: 5. The V gene's germline CDR1 is DFQATT and CDR2 SNEGSKA (reference sequence). The CDR3 is 15 residues long. The CDR3 nucleotides are TGCAGTGCTAGAGATGTAATAGCGGGGGGGGAGACCCAGTACTTC. Its translation is CSARDVIAGGETQYF.

This clonotype was counted between two and nine times. The rearrangement joins TRBV5-1 to TRBJ2-7; tentatively, D is TRBD2 (5 bases). Trimming took off 5 bases at V and 2 bases at J, with 14 bases between the two ends. The CDR3 is made up of 14 amino acids. Germline V gives CDR1 SGHRS, CDR2 YFSETQ. The chain's CDR3 is CASSDGEFPYEQYF. The CDR3 DNA follows: TGCGCCAGCAGTGATGGGGAGTTTCCCTACGAGCAGTACTTC.

The chain combines TRBV27 with TRBJ2-1, with D perhaps TRBD1 (6 bases). The CDR3 sequence is 16 residues long. CDR1 and CDR2 from the germline V gene are MNHEY and SMNVEV (reference sequence). Trimming removed 5 bases at V and 8 bases at J, with 22 bases between. The CDR3 region is CASSTYDRYLPDEQFF. The DNA for the CDR3 is TGTGCCAGCAGTACATACGACAGGTATCTACCCGATGAGCAGTTCTTC.

In its sample, this clonotype was seen a few times. V usage is TRBV12-3 or TRBV12-4 and J usage is TRBJ2-2; D unresolved. The germline V and J ends were trimmed by 4 bases and 0 bases, with 9 bases remaining between them. CDR3 length: 15 amino acids. The chain's CDR3 is CASSSRIANTGELFF. DNA of the CDR3: TGTGCCAGCAGTTCACGGATCGCGAACACCGGGGAGCTGTTTTTT.

V usage is TRBV5-4 and J usage is TRBJ2-1, with 7 nucleotides matching TRBD1. CDR1 SGHNT and CDR2 YYREEE come from the germline V gene (reference sequence). The CDR3 is 13 amino acids. V trimming: 0 bases; J trimming: 9 bases; junction bases outside the gene matches: 3. CDR3 bases: TGTGCCAGCAGCTTGGGGCAGGGGGTTGAGCAGTTCTTC. This encodes CASSLGQGVEQFF.